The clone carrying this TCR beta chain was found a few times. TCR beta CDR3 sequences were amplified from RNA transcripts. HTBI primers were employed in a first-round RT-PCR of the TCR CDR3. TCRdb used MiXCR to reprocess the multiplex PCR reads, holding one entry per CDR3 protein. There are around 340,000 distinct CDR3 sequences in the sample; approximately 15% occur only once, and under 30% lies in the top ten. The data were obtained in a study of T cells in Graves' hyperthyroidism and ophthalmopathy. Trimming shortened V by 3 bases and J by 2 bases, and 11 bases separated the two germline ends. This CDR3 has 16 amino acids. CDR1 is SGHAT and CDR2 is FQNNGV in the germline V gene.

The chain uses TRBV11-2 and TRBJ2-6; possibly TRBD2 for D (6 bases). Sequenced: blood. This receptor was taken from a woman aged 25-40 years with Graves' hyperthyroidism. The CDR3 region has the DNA TGTGCCAGCAGCTTGCTACCGGGGGCTGGGGCCAACGTCCTGACTTTC. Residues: CASSLLPGAGANVLTF. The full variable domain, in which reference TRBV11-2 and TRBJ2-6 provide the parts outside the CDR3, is EAGVAQSPRYKIIEKRQSVAFWCNPISGHATLYWYQQILGQGPKLLIQFQNNGVVDDSQLPKDRFSAERLKGVDSTLKIQPAKLEDSAVYLCASSLLPGAGANVLTFGAGSRLTVL.